This paragraph covers one TCR beta chain sequence. The data stem from a study of T cell responses to AZD1222 COVID-19 vaccine. The CDR3 is made up of 14 amino acids. The V end was cut by 3 bases, the J end by 1 base, with 10 bases between. Germline CDR1 reads SGHNT; CDR2 reads YYREEE (reference sequence). Sequencing used immunoSEQ multiplex PCR; TCRdb keeps in-frame clones, though not all of them. The data show 42,000 or so clones, 88% seen once. The chain combines TRBV5-4 with TRBJ1-1; D is unclear. Sequencing used peripheral blood, obtained 28 days after the second dose of the MenACWY control vaccine. The TCR sequence derives from an adult who received the MenACWY meningococcal vaccine as a control. The CDR3 here is CASSSHWGNTEAFF. The DNA of the CDR3 is TGTGCCAGCAGCTCCCATTGGGGGAACACTGAAGCTTTCTTT.